Listed below are T cell receptor beta chains from one sample, sequenced in a study of T-cell memory formation after mild COVID-19. TCRdb itself ran the 5' RACE reads through MiXCR, one entry per CDR3 protein. The table has roughly 130,000 distinct CDR3 sequences, about 15% seen once; the top ten hold 4.5% to 6.5%. Sequenced input: PBMCs or a T cell subset sorted from them (not recorded which). The receptor set was obtained from a man aged 18 to 35 who had mild COVID-19 (a few samples of this study predate the infection). Cell type and time point are not known. Both conserved end residues are part of each CDR3.

V gene	J gene	CDR3 protein
TRBV7-2	TRBJ2-1	CASSIRPRGGEQFF
TRBV20-1	TRBJ2-1	CSAAGTSINEQFF
TRBV5-1	TRBJ2-2	CASSSRTNTGELFF
TRBV6-9	TRBJ2-5	CASSYPEGQGTMTSPRETQYF
TRBV4-3	TRBJ2-2	CASSPRTGATNTGELFF
TRBV2	TRBJ2-2	CASSDMTGPGELFF
TRBV20-1	TRBJ2-2	CSARDPVAGELFF
TRBV7-2	TRBJ2-6	CASRGYLGNGANVLTF
TRBV7-3	TRBJ2-1	CASSLSGTYNEQFF
TRBV4-2	TRBJ2-2	CASSQDSGGASTGELFF
TRBV24-1	TRBJ2-1	CATSDIPGLAGGPSREQFF
TRBV7-2	TRBJ1-6	CASSNPPGYNSPLHF
TRBV5-1	TRBJ2-3	CASTRTGGDTDTQYF
TRBV20-1	TRBJ2-5	CSARFQETQYF
TRBV5-1	TRBJ2-3	CASSPPTSGEVDTQYF
TRBV6-5	TRBJ1-6	CASSHEPGPGGGGRPLHF